These 22 T cell receptor beta chains were all obtained from the same sample, sequenced in a study of blood T cells in healthy people across ages (dated by TCRdb to between 2014 and 2017). Receptor libraries were prepared by 5' RACE. Sequencing was performed on an Illumina HiSeq 2500. The second PCR ran for about 7 to 11 cycles and used a J-beta primer mix along with a sample-barcoded 5' primer. The public reads were quality trimmed at Q25 with fastp and then assembled into clones with MiXCR by TCRdb, keeping productive beta chains. All rows with the same CDR3 protein become a single entry with the most common DNA and genes. The sample profile shows roughly 900,000 distinct CDR3 sequences; about 30% of them were found once. The ten largest account for 15% to 20% of the sample. The sample was blood. The receptors stem from a woman of 80 years or more in good health.

Many counts were recorded for this clonotype. The rearrangement joins TRBV3-1 to TRBJ1-2; 7 bases match TRBD1. The ends lost 0 bases at V and 4 bases at J; junction bases unmatched: 5. Germline values: CDR1 LGHDT, CDR2 YNNKEL (reference sequence). CDR3 length: 15 residues. CDR3 in amino acids: CASSQEDRAGYGYTF. The CDR3 region has the DNA TGTGCCAGCAGCCAAGAAGACAGGGCCGGCTATGGCTACACCTTC.

This clonotype was detected many times. This chain uses TRBV29-1 with TRBJ1-2; D is uncertain. The CDR3 is made up of 14 amino acids. Trimming took 3 bases from V and 4 from J, leaving 15 bases between them. Per germline, CDR1 SQVTM and CDR2 ANQGSEA. The CDR3 sequence is CSVESDPLAYGYTF. The CDR3 nucleotides read TGCAGCGTTGAGAGTGACCCGTTAGCCTATGGCTACACCTTC.

This clonotype was detected ten times or more. This rearrangement joins TRBV5-1 to TRBJ2-7; 9 nucleotides match TRBD1. Trimming at V came to 4 bases and at J to 1 base, leaving 6 bases not matched to a gene. The CDR3 has 15 residues. The germline CDR1 and CDR2 sequences are SGHRS and YFSETQ. CDR3 nucleotide sequence: TGCGCCAGCAGCCCCACAGGGGGCACATCCTACGAGCAGTACTTC. Protein product: CASSPTGGTSYEQYF. The full variable domain, completed using reference TRBV5-1 and TRBJ2-7, is KAGVTQTPRYLIKTRGQQVTLSCSPISGHRSVSWYQQTPGQGLQFLFEYFSETQRNKGNFPGRFSGRQFSNSRSEMNVSTLELGDSALYLCASSPTGGTSYEQYFGPGTRLTVT.

The chain joins TRBV5-1 to TRBJ2-1; the match to TRBD2 covers 7 bases. Looked up from germline, CDR1 is SGHRS and CDR2 is YFSETQ. This CDR3 has 15 amino acids. Trimming took 3 bases from V and 4 from J; bases not matched to a gene: 7. CDR3 sequence: CASSSVGAGYNEQFF. The CDR3 DNA reads TGCGCCAGCAGCTCGGTTGGAGCGGGGTACAATGAGCAGTTCTTC.

This chain joins TRBV5-1 and TRBJ1-2; 7 nucleotides agree with TRBD1. The V and J ends lost 0 bases and 6 bases, in that order; junction bases with no gene match: 5. Germline V gene sequence: CDR1 SGHRS, CDR2 YFSETQ. The CDR3 extends over 14 amino acids. CDR3: CASSLVQTGNGYTF. The CDR3 coding sequence is TGCGCCAGCAGCTTGGTTCAGACAGGGAATGGCTACACCTTC.

This clonotype was counted ten times or more. The V gene is TRBV2, the J gene TRBJ2-5; D call uncertain. The V and J ends lost 7 bases and 3 bases respectively, with 3 bases between them. The CDR3 consists of 10 residues. Germline lookup yields CDR1 SNHLY and CDR2 FYNNEI. The CDR3 nucleotides read TGTGCCAGCATTAAAGAGACCCAGTACTTC. Translating it yields CASIKETQYF.

The chain joins TRBV10-3 to TRBJ2-3; unclear D gene. The CDR3 is 16 amino acids. Germline CDR1 reads ENHRY; CDR2 reads SYGVKD. V shed 3 bases and J shed 2 bases, with 15 bases lying between them. The CDR3 DNA reads as TGTGCCATCAGTGATGGTCGTACACCCCTCACAGATACGCAGTATTTT. It yields the protein CAISDGRTPLTDTQYF.

The rearrangement uses TRBV21-1 and TRBJ2-1; the table's D gene call, TRBD1, was not cross checked with the DNA. TRBV21-1 is marked as a pseudogene. The CDR3 loop spans 17 amino acids. This chain's CDR3 is CANDVTATPSSYNEQFF. Here the CDR3 DNA reads TGTGCCAACGATGTAACCGCGACACCCAGCTCCTACAATGAGCAGTTCTTC.

At least ten counts were recorded for this clonotype. The J gene is TRBJ2-1, the V gene TRBV24-1; TRBD2 matches at 13 bases. V was pared by 2 bases and J by 4 bases, with 4 bases of the junction left unmatched. Germline values: CDR1 KGHDR, CDR2 SFDVKD. The CDR3 totals 17 residues. The CDR3 region is CATSDSGTSGVYNEQFF. CDR3 nucleotides: TGTGCCACCAGTGATTCCGGGACTAGCGGGGTGTACAATGAGCAGTTCTTC.

This clonotype has a handful of counts. The chain carries TRBV27 and TRBJ1-2; D gene ambiguous. Germline lookup yields CDR1 MNHEY and CDR2 SMNVEV (reference sequence). The CDR3 sequence is 13 residues long. Trimming stripped 4 bases from V and 4 bases from J, with 10 bases between. CDR3 residues: CASSSGPFYGYTF. In DNA, the CDR3 is TGTGCCAGCAGTTCAGGCCCTTTCTATGGCTACACCTTC.

The chain employs TRBV27 and TRBJ2-5, with D perhaps matching TRBD1 or TRBD2 (5 bases each). V was trimmed by 5 bases and J by 4 bases, leaving 23 bases between them. CDR1 MNHEY and CDR2 SMNVEV come from the germline V gene (reference sequence). There are 17 residues in the CDR3. The CDR3 reads CASSPPAGTQLGETQYF. For the CDR3, the DNA is TGTGCCAGCAGTCCCCCGGCAGGGACCCAATTGGGAGAGACCCAGTACTTC.

The chain is built from TRBV11-2 and TRBJ2-7, with D maybe TRBD2 (5 bases). The CDR3 consists of 15 residues. V shed 0 bases and J shed 4 bases, with 13 bases lying between them. Germline CDR1 and CDR2: SGHAT and FQNNGV. CDR3 sequence reads: CASSLDPSSQYEQYF. The CDR3 DNA follows: TGTGCCAGCAGCTTAGATCCTAGCAGTCAATACGAGCAGTACTTC.

With regard to this clonotype: It may be a read error: a sequence one base away is much more abundant. The chain carries TRBV5-1 and TRBJ1-6, with 7 bases matching TRBD1. The CDR3 extends over 13 amino acids. The V gene's germline CDR1 is SGHRS and CDR2 YFSETQ. The CDR3 loop reads CASSWDSDSPPHF. Here the CDR3 DNA reads TGCGCCAGCAGCTGGGACAGCGATTCACCCCCCCACTTT.

This clonotype has at least ten counts. The chain has TRBV5-5 and TRBJ2-1; TRBD2 agrees at 7 bases. Germline CDR1 is SGHKS and CDR2 is YYEKEE (reference sequence). The CDR3 sequence is 16 residues long. The trim removed 4 bases at V and 7 bases at J, leaving 14 bases unmatched. CDR3 sequence: CASSPTGGLVGNEQFF. The CDR3 DNA is TGTGCCAGCAGCCCAACGGGTGGACTAGTTGGTAATGAGCAGTTCTTC.

A note on this clonotype: At one of its ends the junction is not consistent with the germline gene, which may arise from a read error. This sequence joins TRBV7-2 and TRBJ2-1, with D possibly being TRBD2 (5 bases). CDR1 SGHTA and CDR2 FQGNSA come from the germline V gene. The CDR3 runs 13 residues. The CDR3 sequence is CASSLGLSNERFF. For the CDR3, the DNA is TGTGCCAGCAGCCTCGGACTCTCCAATGAGCGGTTCTTC.

Only a few counts were recorded for this clonotype. The chain combines TRBV2 with TRBJ1-6; D is ambiguous. This CDR3 comprises 12 residues. The germline CDR1 and CDR2 sequences are SNHLY and FYNNEI. V was shortened by 3 bases and J by 10 bases, with 7 bases between the two germline ends. CDR3 amino acids: CASSDEVSPLHF. CDR3 nucleotide sequence: TGTGCCAGCAGTGATGAGGTCTCACCCCTCCACTTT.

The chain combines TRBV6-2 or TRBV6-3 with TRBJ2-2; 8 bases line up with TRBD2. V shed 5 bases and J 5 bases; nucleotides not matched to a gene: 7. The CDR3 sequence is 15 residues long. From germline, CDR1 is MNHEY and CDR2 SVGEGT. The DNA of the CDR3 is TGTGCCAGCAGTAATAGCGGGATCGGGACCGGGGAGCTGTTTTTT. It yields the protein CASSNSGIGTGELFF.

As regards this clonotype: Just one base apart from a much larger clone, this may be a read error. The CDR3 DNA reads TGCAGTGCTTCCCAGGGTGTTAGAGATGAAAAACGGTTTTTT. This encodes CSASQGVRDEKRFF. This chain links TRBV20-1 with TRBJ1-4; a possible D gene is TRBD1 (5 bases). This CDR3 is 14 amino acids long. Germline-derived CDR1 and CDR2 are DFQATT and SNEGSKA (reference sequence).

This clonotype was found a few times. A clone one base away is much larger, so this may be a read error. The V and J genes are TRBV4-3 and TRBJ2-5; D may match TRBD1 or TRBD2 (6 bases each). The CDR3 length is 18 residues. Germline CDR1 LGHNA, CDR2 YSLEER. Trimming shortened V by 1 base and J by 11 bases, and 29 bases separated the two germline ends. The CDR3 sequence is CASSQGSGGTFGGNEQYF. In nucleotides, the CDR3 is TGCGCCAGCAGCCAAGGAAGTGGAGGGACATTTGGAGGGAATGAGCAGTACTTC.

In regard to this clonotype: With a much larger clone just one base away, this may be a read error. V gene TRBV7-2 combines with J gene TRBJ2-3, with 11 positions matching TRBD1. Germline assignment: CDR1 SGHTA and CDR2 FQGNSA. The CDR3 extends over 15 amino acids. V trimming: 6 bases; J trimming: 4 bases; junction bases outside the gene matches: 6. The CDR3 loop reads CASRKPGQGADTQYF. CDR3 sequence (DNA): TGTGCCAGCAGAAAGCCGGGACAGGGGGCAGATACGCAGTATTTT.

Worth noting for this clonotype: Given a much more abundant clone one base away, this may be a read error. The chain employs TRBV25-1 and TRBJ2-7; 7 nucleotides match TRBD1. With 1 base clipped from V and 5 bases from J, the junction kept 8 bases outside the gene matches. Per germline, CDR1 MGHDK and CDR2 SYGVNS. The CDR3 runs 15 residues. Here the CDR3 DNA reads TGTGCCAGCAGTGAATCCCAGGGACAGCCCCACGAGCAGTACTTC. It yields the protein CASSESQGQPHEQYF.

This clonotype was counted ten times or more. V gene TRBV25-1 combines with J gene TRBJ1-1, with TRBD1 matching over 8 bases. Per the germline V gene, CDR1 is MGHDK and CDR2 is SYGVNS. The CDR3 has 14 amino acids. V lost 6 bases, J lost 6 bases, and 9 bases stayed unmatched. The CDR3 DNA reads TGTGCCAGCAGGGAGACTCCACAGGGGGCTGAAGCTTTCTTT. This codes for CASRETPQGAEAFF.